This T cell receptor (beta chain) originates from a study of response to subunit inactivated influenza vaccine. The CDR3 length is 15 residues. After removal of 5 bases from V and 5 bases from J, the junction contained 9 bases not matched to a gene. Germline V gives CDR1 MNHNS, CDR2 SASEGT. One entry per CDR3 protein, called by TCRdb with MiXCR from the RT-PCR reads. The data hold hundreds of thousands of distinct CDR3 sequences, with around 13% observed a single time. The genes are TRBV6-1 and TRBJ2-7, with 10 bases that match TRBD2. The specimen was PBMCs from blood, collected 14 to 15 days before vaccination. The origin of this receptor is a man aged 45 to 65 who received an inactivated influenza vaccine. The CDR3 nucleotides are TGTGCCAGCAGTCCCTCTAGCGGGAGATCCCACGAGCAGTACTTC. Amino acids: CASSPSSGRSHEQYF.